The 23 T cell receptor beta chains in this list originate from one sample, sequenced in a study of patients with pleural tuberculosis. TCRdb used MiXCR to reprocess the reads, holding one entry per CDR3 protein. Among about 30,000 distinct CDR3 sequences listed, about 20% were seen once. The sequencing sample was made of peripheral blood. These receptors were collected from a human donor with pleural tuberculosis.

This clonotype was seen ten or more times. This rearrangement joins TRBV7-9 to TRBJ1-5; D unresolved. V was trimmed by 5 bases and J by 5 bases, leaving 10 bases between them. The CDR3 sequence is 13 residues long. CDR1 SEHNR and CDR2 FQNEAQ come from the germline V gene (reference sequence). In DNA, the CDR3 is TGTGCCAGCAGCGCAGGACCTGATCAGCCCCAGCATTTT. It specifies CASSAGPDQPQHF.

Ten or more counts support this clonotype. The CDR3 DNA is TGCGCCAGCAGCCAAGAGCGTCCAGGGGGGGACTATGGCTACACCTTC. Translation gives CASSQERPGGDYGYTF. The chain carries TRBV4-1 and TRBJ1-2, with 7 bases lining up with TRBD1. The trim removed 0 bases at V and 3 bases at J, leaving 7 bases unmatched. This CDR3 contains 16 residues. Germline lookup yields CDR1 MGHRA and CDR2 YSYEKL.

This clonotype was seen at least ten times. The chain uses TRBV10-3 and TRBJ1-4; tentative D call: TRBD1 (5 bases). This CDR3 has 14 amino acids. The germline V gene encodes CDR1 ENHRY and CDR2 SYGVKD. V lost 2 bases to trimming and J lost 8 bases, with 12 bases between them. As DNA, the CDR3 is TGTGCCATCAGTGAGACAGGCTTGGGAGAAAAACTGTTTTTT. As protein: CAISETGLGEKLFF.

The sample holds many counts of this clonotype. The gene calls are TRBV5-1 and TRBJ2-7; maybe TRBD1 (5 bases). This CDR3 has 12 amino acids. Germline V gives CDR1 SGHRS, CDR2 YFSETQ. V was cut by 7 bases and J by 6 bases, with 14 bases left in between. DNA for the CDR3: TGCGCCAGCGGGAAGACAGACGGCGAGCAGTACTTC. Encoded protein: CASGKTDGEQYF.

This clonotype was detected ten times or more. This chain uses TRBV28 with TRBJ2-6; D remains unclear. The CDR3 consists of 14 residues. Germline CDR1 and CDR2: MDHEN and SYDVKM. Trimming removed 7 bases at V and 0 bases at J, with 7 bases between. CDR3 nucleotide sequence: TGTGCCAGCATCAGTTTCTCTGGGGCCAACGTCCTGACTTTC. The encoded protein is CASISFSGANVLTF. The full variable domain, rest sourced from reference TRBV28 and TRBJ2-6, is DVKVTQSSRYLVKRTGEKVFLECVQDMDHENMFWYRQDPGLGLRLIYFSYDVKMKEKGDIPEGYSVSREKKERFSLILESASTNQTSMYLCASISFSGANVLTFGAGSRLTVL.

This clonotype was found many times. The chain carries TRBV3-1 and TRBJ1-1, with TRBD1 matching 7 bases. The CDR3 loop spans 16 amino acids. V shed 2 bases, J shed 0 bases, and the junction held 6 bases outside the gene matches. The germline CDR1 and CDR2 sequences are LGHDT and YNNKEL (reference sequence). CDR3 in DNA: TGTGCCAGCAGCCAAATACCGGGACAGTTGAACACTGAAGCTTTCTTT. This translates into CASSQIPGQLNTEAFF.

This clonotype occurred many times. This sequence joins TRBV5-4 and TRBJ1-2, with D unclear. The V end was cut by 0 bases, the J end by 0 bases, with 6 bases between. The V gene's germline CDR1 is SGHNT and CDR2 YYREEE (reference sequence). CDR3 length: 14 amino acids. The CDR3 region is CASSLDSTNYGYTF. The CDR3 DNA reads as TGTGCCAGCAGCTTGGACAGTACTAACTATGGCTACACCTTC.

The chain carries TRBV29-1 and TRBJ2-7; 11 positions agree with TRBD1. The germline V gene encodes CDR1 SQVTM and CDR2 ANQGSEA. This CDR3 has 12 amino acids. CDR3 nucleotide sequence: TGCAGAAGGACAGGGGGCCTCAACGAGCAGTACTTC. The encoded protein is CRRTGGLNEQYF.

This clonotype was found many times. The V gene is TRBV29-1, the J gene TRBJ1-2, with D maybe TRBD1 (5 bases). Germline assignment: CDR1 SQVTM and CDR2 ANQGSEA. The ends were cut back, 6 bases at V and 6 bases at J, with 14 bases in the middle. This CDR3 contains 12 residues. The DNA of the CDR3 is TGCAGCGTCGCAGGGCTCCGAGATGGCTACACCTTC. Its protein product is CSVAGLRDGYTF.

There are many counts of this clonotype. V gene TRBV9 combines with J gene TRBJ1-1; no reliable D call. V lost 3 bases, J lost 8 bases, and 17 bases lay in between. Looked up from germline, CDR1 is SGDLS and CDR2 is YYNGEE. This CDR3 has 14 residues. In DNA form, the CDR3 reads TGTGCCAGCAGCGCGGATGGTCTCTCGTCCGAAGCTTTCTTT. It specifies CASSADGLSSEAFF.

As to this clonotype: A much larger clonotype is one base distant, so this may be a read error. The genes are TRBV4-1 and TRBJ2-2; D unresolved. This CDR3 is 12 amino acids long. Per the germline V gene, CDR1 is MGHRA and CDR2 is YSYEKL. CDR3 sequence reads: CASSHNTRELFF. The CDR3 region has the DNA TGCGCCAGCAGCCACAACACCAGGGAGCTGTTTTTT.

Many counts were recorded for this clonotype. The chain carries TRBV4-1 and TRBJ2-1; possible D gene TRBD2, 5 bases. The CDR3 length is 17 residues. V lost 0 bases, J lost 0 bases, and 12 bases lay in between. Germline CDR1 MGHRA, CDR2 YSYEKL. The CDR3 region is CASSQDGLGSSYNEQFF. Here the CDR3 DNA reads TGCGCCAGCAGCCAAGACGGCCTGGGGAGCTCCTACAATGAGCAGTTCTTC.

This clonotype came up many times. V usage is TRBV4-1 and J usage is TRBJ2-5, with D possibly matching TRBD2 (6 bases). The germline V and J ends were trimmed by 3 bases and 1 base, with 9 bases remaining between them. Germline assignment: CDR1 MGHRA and CDR2 YSYEKL. This CDR3 comprises 14 residues. CDR3 residues: CASSQAGGQETQYF. The CDR3 bases are TGCGCCAGCAGCCAGGCCGGGGGCCAAGAGACCCAGTACTTC.

The chain recombines TRBV30 with TRBJ1-6; D is uncertain. CDR1 GTSNPN and CDR2 SVGIG come from the germline V gene (reference sequence). This CDR3 has 16 amino acids. V was clipped by 1 base and J by 0 bases, with 10 bases between them. The CDR3 DNA reads TGTGCCTGGAGTGGTCCGGAGAGCTCCTATAATTCACCCCTCCACTTT. Residues: CAWSGPESSYNSPLHF.

This clonotype was observed many times. V and J are TRBV6-1 and TRBJ2-2; D remains ambiguous. The CDR3 contains 13 residues. V gave up 6 bases and J gave up 1 base, with 6 bases separating them. The germline V gene has CDR1 MNHNS and CDR2 SASEGT. CDR3 residues: CASRVGNTGELFF. In nucleotides, the CDR3 is TGTGCCAGCAGGGTGGGGAACACCGGGGAGCTGTTTTTT.

In its sample, this clonotype was seen many times. The chain recombines TRBV4-3 with TRBJ1-1; D may be TRBD1 (5 bases). Trimming stripped 0 bases from V and 8 bases from J, with 13 bases between. Germline assignment: CDR1 LGHNA and CDR2 YSLEER. CDR3 length: 14 amino acids. For the CDR3, the DNA is TGCGCCAGCAGCCAAGATGGGGCGGACCCCGAAGCTTTCTTT. Its translation is CASSQDGADPEAFF.

Note on this clonotype: A read error may be the cause here, since a much bigger clone is one base away. The rearrangement links TRBV16 to TRBJ2-7, with 10 nucleotides matching TRBD1. Germline lookup yields CDR1 KGHSY and CDR2 FQNENV. The CDR3 totals 14 residues. This CDR3 reads CASSQRDRGYKQYF. CDR3 bases: TGTGCCAGCAGCCAGAGGGACAGGGGCTACAAGCAGTACTTC.

This clonotype was counted at least ten times. The V gene is TRBV6-2 or TRBV6-3, the J gene TRBJ1-1; 10 bases map to TRBD1. CDR1 is MNHEY and CDR2 is SVGEGT in the germline V gene. With V trimmed by 7 bases and J by 12 bases, 8 bases remained unmatched. This CDR3 comprises 12 residues. The CDR3, as DNA: TGTGCCAGCACCTCCCGGGACAGGGGAACTTTCTTT. It specifies CASTSRDRGTFF.

The sample holds many counts of this clonotype. The chain carries TRBV5-4 and TRBJ2-7, with D maybe TRBD1 (6 bases). The CDR3 has 14 amino acids. Germline V lookup: CDR1 SGHNT, CDR2 YYREEE (reference sequence). The V and J ends lost 4 bases and 3 bases respectively, with 14 bases between them. Here the CDR3 reads CASSPQGTHYEQYF. Here the CDR3 DNA reads TGTGCCAGCAGCCCACAGGGAACTCACTACGAGCAGTACTTC.

This clonotype was counted many times. This chain's CDR3 is CATSRARDRSNQPQHF. The CDR3 DNA follows: TGTGCCACCAGCAGAGCCCGGGACAGAAGCAATCAGCCCCAGCATTTT. The gene calls are TRBV15 and TRBJ1-5; 7 bases match TRBD1. With 1 base clipped from V and 1 base from J, the junction kept 4 bases outside the gene matches. This CDR3 has 16 residues. Germline V CDR1 and CDR2: LNHNV, YYDKDF (reference sequence).

This clonotype is medium-sized (0.01 to 0.1%) in the sample. The gene calls are TRBV5-1 and TRBJ1-1; weak D call: TRBD1 (5 bases). Trimming took 0 bases from V and 5 from J, leaving 11 bases between them. The CDR3 sequence is 14 residues long. Germline V gene sequence: CDR1 SGHRS, CDR2 YFSETQ. The CDR3, as DNA: TGCGCCAGCAGCTTGGCAACACGGACAACTGAAGCTTTCTTT. Its protein product is CASSLATRTTEAFF.

In this sample, this clonotype turned up many times. V gene TRBV29-1 combines with J gene TRBJ2-5; perhaps D is TRBD1 or TRBD2 (5 bases each). Looked up from germline, CDR1 is SQVTM and CDR2 is ANQGSEA. The CDR3 runs 12 residues. V gave up 6 bases and J gave up 2 bases, with 10 bases separating them. CDR3 sequence reads: CSVRDGQETQYF. In DNA, the CDR3 is TGCAGCGTGAGGGACGGACAAGAGACCCAGTACTTC.

This clonotype occurred many times. V usage is TRBV2 and J usage is TRBJ1-5; TRBD1 is a possible D gene (6 bases). This CDR3 has 14 amino acids. V lost 7 bases and J 7 bases, leaving 17 bases between the germline ends. The germline gives CDR1 SNHLY, CDR2 FYNNEI. The CDR3 DNA sequence: TGTGCCAGCATCGGAGGGGGAGGAAGCCAGCCCCAGCATTTT. Translated: CASIGGGGSQPQHF. Together with reference TRBV2 and TRBJ1-5, the CDR3 gives the full variable domain: EPEVTQTPSHQVTQMGQEVILRCVPISNHLYFYWYRQILGQKVEFLVSFYNNEISEKSEIFDDQFSVERPDGSNFTLKIRSTKLEDSAMYFCASIGGGGSQPQHFGDGTRLSIL.